Each of the 20 T cell receptor beta chains below was sequenced from the same sample in a study of cytomegalovirus exposure and HLA in healthy donors. Clones were sequenced by immunoSEQ multiplex PCR, and TCRdb holds only the in-frame ones, with some missing. The sample contains 150,000 or so clones, 89% of which appear only once. The sample comprised PBMCs. These TCRs come from a woman aged 18-30 years in good health and CMV-seropositive.

The rearrangement joins TRBV7-6 to TRBJ1-2, with 7 nucleotides matching TRBD1. This CDR3 has 14 residues. Germline trimming cut 5 bases from V and 7 bases from J; bases unmatched to any gene: 10. Germline V gene data show CDR1 as SGHVS and CDR2 as FNYEAQ. Here the CDR3 DNA reads TGTGCCAGCAGCCTAGGGACAGACGGAGGTGGCTACACCTTC. It specifies CASSLGTDGGGYTF.

This clone was found a few times. The V call is TRBV19, the J call TRBJ1-2; 7 positions match TRBD1. With V trimmed by 7 bases and J by 8 bases, 10 bases remained unmatched. Germline CDR1 LNHDA, CDR2 SQIVND (reference sequence). This CDR3 has 13 amino acids. The CDR3 DNA reads as TGTGCCAGTAACAGGGGATGGAGTGACGGCTACACCTTC. This translates into CASNRGWSDGYTF.

J is TRBJ2-2 and V is TRBV19, with D possibly TRBD1 on 5 matching bases. V lost 6 bases to trimming and J lost 5 bases, with 10 bases between them. Germline V gene lookup returns CDR1 LNHDA and CDR2 SQIVND (reference sequence). The CDR3 has 13 amino acids. The CDR3 here is CASRPDRTGELFF. For the CDR3, the DNA is TGTGCCAGTAGGCCAGACAGAACCGGGGAGCTGTTTTTT. Filled out from reference TRBV19 and TRBJ2-2, the complete variable domain reads DGGITQSPKYLFRKEGQNVTLSCEQNLNHDAMYWYRQDPGQGLRLIYYSQIVNDFQKGDIAEGYSVSREKKESFPLTVTSAQKNPTAFYLCASRPDRTGELFFGEGSRLTVL.

The gene calls are TRBV6-5 and TRBJ2-7; D perhaps matches TRBD1 (5 bases). The CDR3 runs to 14 residues. The ends were cut back, 2 bases at V and 6 bases at J, with 14 bases in the middle. Germline CDR1 is MNHEY and CDR2 is SVGAGI. This CDR3 reads CASSYARALSEQYF. CDR3 sequence (DNA): TGTGCCAGCAGTTACGCCAGGGCCCTCAGCGAGCAGTACTTC.

The chain combines TRBV29-1 with TRBJ2-6, with a possible D match to TRBD1 (6 bases). Germline-derived CDR1 and CDR2 are SQVTM and ANQGSEA. Between the trimmed V and J ends, which lost 5 bases and 4 bases, there was a span of 21 bases. The CDR3 is 17 amino acids. The CDR3 region has the DNA TGCAGCGTTCCGGGACACCGTTCGATTGTCGGGGCCAACGTCCTGACTTTC. It encodes CSVPGHRSIVGANVLTF.

The chain recombines TRBV10-3 with TRBJ2-7; 7 bases fit TRBD1. CDR3 size: 14 residues. Germline values: CDR1 ENHRY, CDR2 SYGVKD. V lost 4 bases and J lost 0; bases outside the gene matches: 3. CDR3 sequence reads: CAISGTGSSYEQYF. CDR3 sequence (DNA): TGTGCCATCAGTGGGACAGGTAGCTCCTACGAGCAGTACTTC.

V is TRBV7-2 and J is TRBJ2-5; 10 bases agree with TRBD2. The V gene end was trimmed by 5 bases and the J gene end by 5 bases; junction bases not matched to a gene: 8. The germline V gene encodes CDR1 SGHTA and CDR2 FQGNSA. This CDR3 comprises 15 residues. DNA for the CDR3: TGTGCCAGCAGCCGCCAGCGGGGGGGCTGGGAGACCCAGTACTTC. Translation: CASSRQRGGWETQYF.

This sequence joins TRBV11-2 and TRBJ2-1, with D maybe TRBD2 (6 bases). Trimming removed 8 bases at V and 7 bases at J, with 21 bases between. The CDR3 spans 15 residues. Germline V gene data show CDR1 as SGHAT and CDR2 as FQNNGV. For the CDR3, the DNA is TGTGCCAGCTGCTGGTCGGTGCGGGGCAATAATGAGCAGTTCTTC. It yields the protein CASCWSVRGNNEQFF.

The chain employs TRBV9 and TRBJ2-7; 7 bases agree with TRBD1. Per the germline V gene, CDR1 is SGDLS and CDR2 is YYNGEE. After removal of 3 bases from V and 5 bases from J, the junction contained 8 bases not matched to a gene. This CDR3 region has 14 residues. The CDR3 DNA reads as TGTGCCAGCAGCGAGATTGAGGGGGCGGACGAGCAGTACTTC. It encodes CASSEIEGADEQYF.

This chain links TRBV6-6 with TRBJ2-3; TRBD1 matches at 7 bases. The length of the CDR3 is 15 residues. CDR1 and CDR2 (germline): MNHNY, SVGAGI (reference sequence). Losses at the gene ends were 3 bases for V and 0 bases for J; bases not matched to a gene: 3. CDR3 region: CASSYRDRSTDTQYF. The CDR3 DNA reads as TGTGCCAGCAGTTATCGGGACAGAAGCACAGATACGCAGTATTTT.

The chain uses TRBV28 and TRBJ2-2; possible D gene TRBD1, 6 bases. CDR3 length equals 15 residues. V lost 6 bases and J lost 5, with 16 bases in between. Germline lookup yields CDR1 MDHEN and CDR2 SYDVKM. The CDR3 loop reads CASSPPGHGTGELFF. CDR3 DNA: TGTGCCAGCAGCCCTCCGGGACATGGAACCGGGGAGCTGTTTTTT.

The chain couples TRBV7-2 to TRBJ2-1; 12 bases align to TRBD2. The V gene end was trimmed by 4 bases and the J gene end by 12 bases; junction bases not matched to a gene: 1. CDR1 and CDR2 (germline): SGHTA, FQGNSA. CDR3 size: 12 residues. The CDR3 DNA reads TGTGCCAGCAGCTCTAGCGGGGGGGTGCAGTTCTTC. Protein product: CASSSSGGVQFF.

The genes are TRBV2 and TRBJ1-5, with 8 bases matching TRBD1. Unmatched junction bases numbered 12, after V lost 5 bases and J lost 6 bases. CDR1 and CDR2 from the germline V gene are SNHLY and FYNNEI. The CDR3 length is 16 residues. In nucleotides, the CDR3 is TGTGCCAGCAGTAAGATTCGACAGGGGATTCCTCAGCCCCAGCATTTT. Translated: CASSKIRQGIPQPQHF.

This chain links TRBV2 with TRBJ1-2, with unresolved D. Trimming took 7 bases from V and 5 from J, leaving 20 bases between them. This CDR3 has 15 residues. The germline V gene has CDR1 SNHLY and CDR2 FYNNEI. The DNA of the CDR3 is TGTGCCAGCACAGTCATCGGAGGAGGCCCTTATGGCTACACCTTC. Its protein product is CASTVIGGGPYGYTF. Supplemented by reference TRBV2 and TRBJ1-2, the full variable domain reads EPEVTQTPSHQVTQMGQEVILRCVPISNHLYFYWYRQILGQKVEFLVSFYNNEISEKSEIFDDQFSVERPDGSNFTLKIRSTKLEDSAMYFCASTVIGGGPYGYTFGSGTRLTVV.

The V and J genes are TRBV28 and TRBJ1-1; TRBD1 agrees at 7 bases. There are 17 residues in the CDR3. V lost 4 bases to trimming and J lost 1 base; unmatched junction nucleotides: 12. Germline CDR1 MDHEN, CDR2 SYDVKM. The CDR3 region is CASSSSGGTGANTEAFF. For the CDR3, the DNA is TGTGCCAGCAGTTCAAGTGGAGGTACAGGGGCGAACACTGAAGCTTTCTTT. Combining the CDR3 with reference TRBV28 and TRBJ1-1 gives the whole variable domain DVKVTQSSRYLVKRTGEKVFLECVQDMDHENMFWYRQDPGLGLRLIYFSYDVKMKEKGDIPEGYSVSREKKERFSLILESASTNQTSMYLCASSSSGGTGANTEAFFGQGTRLTVV.

This clone was picked up a small number of times. The gene calls are TRBV11-2 and TRBJ1-4, with D unclear. V was shortened by 3 bases and J by 12 bases, with 8 bases between the two germline ends. The CDR3 runs 11 residues. Germline assignment: CDR1 SGHAT and CDR2 FQNNGV. CDR3 residues: CASSFGVELFF. The CDR3 DNA reads TGTGCCAGCAGCTTCGGGGTGGAACTGTTTTTT.

V usage is TRBV28 and J usage is TRBJ1-2, with 8 nucleotides matching TRBD1. There are 17 residues in the CDR3. The ends lost 6 bases at V and 4 bases at J; junction bases unmatched: 16. Germline V gives CDR1 MDHEN, CDR2 SYDVKM. For the CDR3, the DNA is TGTGCCAGCAGCCTACCCTACCCCAGGGGGCTGTTCTATGGCTACACCTTC. This sequence encodes CASSLPYPRGLFYGYTF.

This clone was observed a single time. This chain links TRBV6-6 with TRBJ1-5, with D maybe TRBD1 (5 bases). V lost 2 bases, J lost 9 bases, and 17 bases lay in between. Germline loops: CDR1 MNHNY, CDR2 SVGAGI (reference sequence). The CDR3 runs 15 residues. DNA of the CDR3: TGTGCCAGCAGTTACCCTGGGACGGGGGTTAGGCCCCAGCATTTT. It is translated as CASSYPGTGVRPQHF.

The CDR3 loop is CASSLRTSGGFPYEQYF. CDR3 DNA sequence: TGTGCCAGCAGTTTAAGGACTAGCGGGGGTTTCCCCTACGAGCAGTACTTC. The V and J genes are TRBV27 and TRBJ2-7, with 13 bases that match TRBD2. The CDR3 loop spans 17 amino acids. Looked up from germline, CDR1 is MNHEY and CDR2 is SMNVEV (reference sequence). V lost 2 bases, J lost 2 bases, and 6 bases stayed unmatched.

This chain links TRBV15 with TRBJ1-1; D might be TRBD1 (6 bases). CDR1 and CDR2 (germline): LNHNV, YYDKDF (reference sequence). This CDR3 contains 14 residues. The V end was cut by 0 bases, the J end by 3 bases, with 8 bases between. CDR3: CATSRENRDTEAFF. CDR3 nucleotides: TGTGCCACCAGCAGAGAGAACAGGGACACTGAAGCTTTCTTT.